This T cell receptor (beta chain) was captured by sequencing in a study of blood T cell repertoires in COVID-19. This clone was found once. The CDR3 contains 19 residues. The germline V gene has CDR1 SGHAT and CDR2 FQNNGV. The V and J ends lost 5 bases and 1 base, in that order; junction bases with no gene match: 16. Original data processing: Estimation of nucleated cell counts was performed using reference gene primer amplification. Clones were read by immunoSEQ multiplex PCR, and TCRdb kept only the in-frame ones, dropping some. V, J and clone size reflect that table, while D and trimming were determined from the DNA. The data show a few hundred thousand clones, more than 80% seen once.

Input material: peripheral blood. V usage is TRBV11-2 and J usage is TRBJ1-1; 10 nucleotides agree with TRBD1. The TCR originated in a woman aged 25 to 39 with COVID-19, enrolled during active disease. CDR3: CASSPRMTPGQGPNTEAFF. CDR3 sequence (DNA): TGTGCCAGCAGCCCCAGGATGACGCCGGGACAGGGGCCGAACACTGAAGCTTTCTTT. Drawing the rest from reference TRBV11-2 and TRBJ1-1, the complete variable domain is EAGVAQSPRYKIIEKRQSVAFWCNPISGHATLYWYQQILGQGPKLLIQFQNNGVVDDSQLPKDRFSAERLKGVDSTLKIQPAKLEDSAVYLCASSPRMTPGQGPNTEAFFGQGTRLTVV.